A single sample is the source of the 20 T cell receptor beta chains below, sequenced in a study of read filtering for tumor transcriptome and immune sequencing. This library used roughly 370 ng RNA and molecular barcoded adaptors spanning alpha/delta and beta/gamma chains. In TCRdb, the reads were re-called with MiXCR into one record per CDR3 protein. The sample holds about 58,000 distinct CDR3 sequences; 9% to 15% are singletons and the top ten take 15% to 20%. Sequencing input: a population of CD138-negative cells sorted from bone marrow. The receptors come from a donor at least 40 years old with multiple myeloma.

This clonotype was observed many times. V and J are TRBV14 and TRBJ1-2, with TRBD1 as a possible D gene (5 bases). CDR1 is SGHDN and CDR2 is FVKESK in the germline V gene. V was pared by 3 bases and J by 8 bases, with 13 bases between. This CDR3 is 13 amino acids long. The CDR3 loop reads CASSHSRGNGYTF. In DNA form, the CDR3 reads TGTGCCAGCAGCCATTCTAGGGGTAACGGCTACACCTTC.

This clonotype has more than one count but fewer than ten. The chain combines TRBV18 with TRBJ2-3, with TRBD1 identical over 10 bases. Trimming cost V 2 bases and J 2 bases; bases outside gene matches: 10. The CDR3 totals 18 residues. CDR1 and CDR2 (germline): KGHSH, LQKENI. Here the CDR3 reads CASSPRGVGQGNTDTQYF. CDR3 DNA: TGTGCCAGCTCACCAAGAGGCGTGGGACAGGGGAACACAGATACGCAGTATTTT.

This clonotype was recorded many times. J is TRBJ1-1 and V is TRBV4-1; D call uncertain. Trimming stripped 0 bases from V and 1 base from J, with 12 bases between. The CDR3 loop spans 16 amino acids. The V gene's germline CDR1 is MGHRA and CDR2 YSYEKL. CDR3 sequence reads: CASSQEESSWNTEAFF. The DNA of the CDR3 is TGCGCCAGCAGCCAAGAGGAGAGTTCTTGGAACACTGAAGCTTTCTTT.

The chain uses TRBV20-1 and TRBJ1-5; no reliable D call. Trimming took off 0 bases at V and 3 bases at J, with 12 bases between the two ends. CDR3 length: 15 residues. Germline V gene data show CDR1 as DFQATT and CDR2 as SNEGSKA (reference sequence). This chain's CDR3 is CSARDSDILNQPQHF. The CDR3 nucleotides read TGCAGTGCTAGAGATTCCGACATCCTCAATCAGCCCCAGCATTTT.

The CDR3 here is CASSNRGNDYGYTF. CDR3 nucleotide sequence: TGTGCCAGTAGCAACAGGGGTAACGACTATGGCTACACCTTC. This sequence joins TRBV19 and TRBJ1-2; 7 bases fit TRBD1. With 6 bases clipped from V and 3 bases from J, the junction kept 7 bases outside the gene matches. CDR3 length: 14 amino acids. Germline V gene lookup returns CDR1 LNHDA and CDR2 SQIVND (reference sequence).

In its sample, this clonotype was seen many times. The chain has TRBV30 and TRBJ1-1; D call uncertain. This CDR3 is built from 12 residues. Between the trimmed V and J ends, which lost 0 bases and 1 base, there was a span of 3 bases. Looked up from germline, CDR1 is GTSNPN and CDR2 is SVGIG (reference sequence). The CDR3 DNA follows: TGTGCCTGGAGTGTCTGGAACACTGAAGCTTTCTTT. Protein product: CAWSVWNTEAFF.

On this clonotype itself: It may be a read error: a sequence one base away is much more abundant. This sequence joins TRBV4-1 and TRBJ1-1; D is perhaps TRBD1 (5 bases). The CDR3 runs 17 residues. Germline V gives CDR1 MGHRA, CDR2 YSYEKL. The CDR3 loop reads CAGSQELTPRGDTEAFF. As DNA, the CDR3 is TGTGCCGGCAGCCAAGAGCTCACCCCCCGGGGGGACACTGAAGCTTTCTTT.

Ten or more counts support this clonotype. The chain employs TRBV5-1 and TRBJ1-2; 8 positions match TRBD1. Germline lookup yields CDR1 SGHRS and CDR2 YFSETQ. The V gene end was trimmed by 0 bases and the J gene end by 0 bases; junction bases not matched to a gene: 13. The CDR3 runs to 19 residues. For the CDR3, the DNA is TGCGCCAGCAGCTTGGGGGCTGGGACAGGTCTATCCACTAACTATGGCTACACCTTC. Protein product: CASSLGAGTGLSTNYGYTF.

J is TRBJ2-7 and V is TRBV3-1, with 7 bases identical to TRBD1. The V gene's germline CDR1 is LGHDT and CDR2 YNNKEL (reference sequence). V lost 1 base to trimming and J lost 6 bases; unmatched junction nucleotides: 6. The CDR3 is made up of 14 amino acids. As DNA, the CDR3 is TGTGCCAGCAGCCAAGGGGACAGTTACAGCGAGCAGTACTTC. Amino acids: CASSQGDSYSEQYF.

The table lists this clonotype with many counts. The chain recombines TRBV24-1 with TRBJ2-1; no clear D gene. The V end was cut by 4 bases, the J end by 7 bases, with 4 bases between. The CDR3 spans 11 residues. The germline CDR1 and CDR2 sequences are KGHDR and SFDVKD. The CDR3 region has the DNA TGTGCCACCAGTGAAGCAAATGAGCAGTTCTTC. It specifies CATSEANEQFF.

This clonotype occurred many times. This rearrangement joins TRBV11-3 to TRBJ2-2; D ambiguous. The germline CDR1 and CDR2 sequences are SGHNT and YENEEA. Trimming stripped 1 base from V and 0 bases from J, with 9 bases between. CDR3 size: 16 residues. CDR3 sequence (DNA): TGTGCCAGCAGCTTAGGCGTCACCTCGAACACCGGGGAGCTGTTTTTT. It translates to CASSLGVTSNTGELFF.

The sample holds many counts of this clonotype. This rearrangement joins TRBV9 to TRBJ1-1, with D perhaps TRBD1 (5 bases). Trimming pared 0 bases from V and 3 bases from J, leaving 12 bases between. The CDR3 is 15 amino acids. CDR1 SGDLS and CDR2 YYNGEE come from the germline V gene. The DNA of the CDR3 is TGTGCCAGCAGCGTAGTTCGGGGGGAGGACACTGAAGCTTTCTTT. Translation gives CASSVVRGEDTEAFF.

The gene calls are TRBV7-9 and TRBJ1-5; the D is unclear. Deletions cut 1 base from V and 9 bases from J, with 19 bases between. Per germline, CDR1 SEHNR and CDR2 FQNEAQ (reference sequence). This CDR3 has 16 residues. The CDR3 here is CASSLVRGATSPPQHF. The DNA of the CDR3 is TGTGCCAGCAGCTTAGTACGGGGTGCTACATCACCGCCCCAGCATTTT.

This clonotype was seen repeatedly, ten times or more. The gene calls are TRBV4-1 and TRBJ1-3, with D unclear. V was pared by 2 bases and J by 0 bases, with 20 bases between. CDR1 and CDR2 (germline): MGHRA, YSYEKL. The CDR3 spans 19 residues. CDR3 in amino acids: CASSQTTSTPDNSGNTIYF. The DNA of the CDR3 is TGCGCCAGCAGCCAAACAACCAGTACCCCCGATAACTCTGGAAACACCATATATTTT.

This clonotype was seen repeatedly, ten times or more. V and J are TRBV6-1 and TRBJ2-1; D not resolved. Trimming shortened V by 5 bases and J by 2 bases, and 7 bases separated the two germline ends. The CDR3 consists of 13 residues. Germline V gene sequence: CDR1 MNHNS, CDR2 SASEGT. The CDR3 region is CASSYDPYNEQFF. The CDR3, as DNA: TGTGCCAGCAGTTACGACCCCTACAATGAGCAGTTCTTC.

This rearrangement joins TRBV30 to TRBJ2-3; 13 bases are a match to TRBD2. Trimming removed 1 base from V and 5 bases from J; junction bases left unmatched: 3. Germline V gene data show CDR1 as GTSNPN and CDR2 as SVGIG (reference sequence). The CDR3 loop spans 15 amino acids. CDR3 amino acids: CAWSALAGGQDTQYF. CDR3 DNA: TGTGCCTGGAGTGCACTAGCGGGGGGGCAAGATACGCAGTATTTT.

This clonotype was detected ten times or more. The chain combines TRBV3-1 with TRBJ2-1; either TRBD1 or TRBD2 may fit D (5 bases each). CDR1 and CDR2 (germline): LGHDT, YNNKEL (reference sequence). The CDR3 totals 16 residues. The V end was cut by 1 base, the J end by 0 bases, with 10 bases between. The CDR3 spells CASSQGWGSSYNEQFF. The CDR3 DNA sequence: TGTGCCAGCAGCCAAGGTTGGGGGAGCTCCTACAATGAGCAGTTCTTC.

The V and J genes are TRBV19 and TRBJ2-7; tentative D call: TRBD1 (5 bases). Germline assignment: CDR1 LNHDA and CDR2 SQIVND (reference sequence). The CDR3 totals 14 residues. Trimming took 9 bases from V and 13 from J, leaving 28 bases between them. The CDR3 loop reads CASRVGPQTYDQYF. The CDR3 DNA is TGTGCCAGCCGCGTGGGGCCACAGACCTACGACCAATACTTC.

A remark on this clonotype: It may be a read error: a sequence one base away is much more abundant. No conserved phenylalanine or tryptophan is present at the end of the CDR3, so a read error is the likely explanation. The chain couples TRBV12-3 or TRBV12-4 to TRBJ2-3; D is undetermined. CDR3 length equals 13 residues. Deletions cut 6 bases from V and 1 base from J, with 8 bases between. CDR3 loop: CASRAGRTDTQYL. DNA of the CDR3: TGTGCCAGCAGGGCAGGTCGCACAGATACGCAGTATCTT.

This clonotype was seen repeatedly, ten times or more. The chain couples TRBV19 to TRBJ2-1, with D perhaps matching TRBD2 (6 bases). Trimming shortened V by 8 bases and J by 3 bases, and 11 bases separated the two germline ends. The CDR3 length is 13 residues. Germline-derived CDR1 and CDR2 are LNHDA and SQIVND (reference sequence). Here the CDR3 reads CASRDGSYNEQFF. The DNA for the CDR3 is TGTGCCAGTCGCGACGGGAGCTACAATGAGCAGTTCTTC.